This T cell receptor beta chain came from a study of T-cell memory formation after mild COVID-19. Study background: Largely, the TCR clusters proved donor specific. General study points: Memory cells collected pre-infection included some clones that later responded, suggesting cross-reactive memory joined. Clones from the second wave (peaking day 37) had unconfirmed SARS-CoV-2 specificity. Day 15 to 85 contracting clones showed balanced CD4/CD8; day 15 to 37 expanders favored CD4+.

About this clonotype: The antigen remains unidentified.

TCRdb re-called the 5' RACE reads with MiXCR, one entry per CDR3 protein. The sample carries approximately 45,000 distinct CDR3 sequences, 6.6% recorded once. The CDR3 is made up of 15 amino acids. CDR1 is LNHDA, CDR2 SQIVND, per germline (reference sequence). Between the trimmed V and J ends, which lost 4 bases and 0 bases, there was a span of 7 bases. The source of this sequence is an adult who had mild COVID-19 (a few samples of this study predate the infection). Cell type and time point are not known. Specimen: PBMCs or a T cell subset sorted from them (not recorded which). This chain uses TRBV19 with TRBJ2-6; either TRBD1 or TRBD2 may fit D (5 bases each). The DNA of the CDR3 is TGTGCCAGTAGTAGGGGGTACTCTGGGGCCAACGTCCTGACTTTC. It codes for CASSRGYSGANVLTF.